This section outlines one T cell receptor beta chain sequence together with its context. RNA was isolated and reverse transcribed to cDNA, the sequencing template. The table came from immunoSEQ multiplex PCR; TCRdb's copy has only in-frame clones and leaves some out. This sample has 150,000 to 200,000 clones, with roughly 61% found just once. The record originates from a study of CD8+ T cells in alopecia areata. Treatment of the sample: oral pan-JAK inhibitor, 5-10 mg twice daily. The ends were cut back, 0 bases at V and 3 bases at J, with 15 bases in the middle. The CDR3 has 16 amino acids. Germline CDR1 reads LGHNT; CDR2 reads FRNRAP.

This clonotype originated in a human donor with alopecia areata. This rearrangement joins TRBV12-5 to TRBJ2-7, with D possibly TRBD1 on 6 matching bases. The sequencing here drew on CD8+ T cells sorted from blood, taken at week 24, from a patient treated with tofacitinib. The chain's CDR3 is CASGLVQGKVFYEQYF. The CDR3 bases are TGTGCTAGTGGTTTGGTTCAGGGGAAAGTATTCTACGAGCAGTACTTC.